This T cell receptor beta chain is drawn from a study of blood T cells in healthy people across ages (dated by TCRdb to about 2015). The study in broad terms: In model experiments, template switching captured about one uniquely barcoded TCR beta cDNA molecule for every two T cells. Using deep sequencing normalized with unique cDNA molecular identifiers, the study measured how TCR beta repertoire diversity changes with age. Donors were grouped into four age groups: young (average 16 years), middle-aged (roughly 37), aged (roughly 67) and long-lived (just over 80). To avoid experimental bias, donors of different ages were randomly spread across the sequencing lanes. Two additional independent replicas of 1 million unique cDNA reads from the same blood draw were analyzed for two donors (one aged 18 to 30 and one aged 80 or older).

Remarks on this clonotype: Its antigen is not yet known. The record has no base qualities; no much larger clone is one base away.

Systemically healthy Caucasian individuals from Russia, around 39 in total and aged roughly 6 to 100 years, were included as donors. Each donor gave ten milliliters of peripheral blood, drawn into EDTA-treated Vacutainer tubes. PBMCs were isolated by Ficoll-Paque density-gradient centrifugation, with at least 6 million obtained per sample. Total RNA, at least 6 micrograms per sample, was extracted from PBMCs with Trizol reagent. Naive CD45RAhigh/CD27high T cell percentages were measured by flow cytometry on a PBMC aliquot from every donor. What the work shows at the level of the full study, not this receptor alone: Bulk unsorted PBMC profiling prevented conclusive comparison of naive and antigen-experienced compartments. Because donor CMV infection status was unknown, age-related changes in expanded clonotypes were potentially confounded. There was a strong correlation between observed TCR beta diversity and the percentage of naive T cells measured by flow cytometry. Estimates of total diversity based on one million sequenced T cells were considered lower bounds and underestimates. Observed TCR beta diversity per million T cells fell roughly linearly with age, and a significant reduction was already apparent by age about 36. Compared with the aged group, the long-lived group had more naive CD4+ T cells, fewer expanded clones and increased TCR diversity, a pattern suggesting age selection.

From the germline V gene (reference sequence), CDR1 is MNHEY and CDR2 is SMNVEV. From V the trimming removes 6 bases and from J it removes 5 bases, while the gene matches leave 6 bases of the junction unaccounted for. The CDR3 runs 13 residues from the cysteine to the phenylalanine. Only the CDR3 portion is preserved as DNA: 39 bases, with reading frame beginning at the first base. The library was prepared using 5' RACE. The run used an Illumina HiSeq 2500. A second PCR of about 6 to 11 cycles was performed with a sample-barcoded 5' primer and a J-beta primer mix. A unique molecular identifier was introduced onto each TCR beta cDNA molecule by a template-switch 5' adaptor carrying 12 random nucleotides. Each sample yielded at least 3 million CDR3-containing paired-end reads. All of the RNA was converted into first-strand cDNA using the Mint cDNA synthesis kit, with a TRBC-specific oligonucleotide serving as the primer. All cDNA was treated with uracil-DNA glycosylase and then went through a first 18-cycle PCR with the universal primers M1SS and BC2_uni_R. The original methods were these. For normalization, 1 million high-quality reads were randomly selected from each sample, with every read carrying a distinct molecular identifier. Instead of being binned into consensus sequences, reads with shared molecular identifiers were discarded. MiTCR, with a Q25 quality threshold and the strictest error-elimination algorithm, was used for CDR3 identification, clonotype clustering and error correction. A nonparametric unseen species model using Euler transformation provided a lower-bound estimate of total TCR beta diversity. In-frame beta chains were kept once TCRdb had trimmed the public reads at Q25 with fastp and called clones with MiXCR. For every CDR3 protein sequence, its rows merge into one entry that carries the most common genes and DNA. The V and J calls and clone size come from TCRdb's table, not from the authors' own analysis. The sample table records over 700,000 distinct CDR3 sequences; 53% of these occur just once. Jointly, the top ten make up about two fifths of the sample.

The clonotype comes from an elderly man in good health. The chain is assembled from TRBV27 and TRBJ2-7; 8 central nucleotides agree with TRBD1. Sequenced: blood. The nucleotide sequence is TGTGCCAGCAGATCTGGACAGGGCCACGAGCAGTACTTC. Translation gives CASRSGQGHEQYF.